The entry below describes one T cell receptor (beta chain). Its antigen is unknown. J lost 5 bases, V lost 6 bases, and 5 bases had no gene match. This CDR3 spans 14 amino acids. Amplification used 60 Vbeta primers and 13 Jbeta primers. Clones were read by immunoSEQ multiplex PCR, and TCRdb kept only the in-frame ones, dropping some. This sample carries 150,000 or so clones, under 90% of them seen once, and the ten largest clones take roughly 2.1%. The sample originates from a study of cytomegalovirus exposure and HLA in healthy donors. Broader study findings: According to a later analysis, most TCR beta chains associated with CMV appeared HLA-restricted. A few CMV-associated chains proved CMV antigen-specific in vitro. Both high specificity and high sensitivity reportedly marked the classifier's diagnosis of cytomegalovirus status. The dataset shows that most TCR sequences were rare, while some public TCRs occurred in many donors.

Sequenced sample: PBMCs. The chain has TRBV23-1 and TRBJ2-1, with TRBD1 matching over 9 bases. TRBV23-1 is placed among ORFs of uncertain function. This TCR was sampled from a man aged 18 to 30 in good health and CMV-seronegative. The CDR3 spells CASRGGTGNNEQFF. The CDR3 nucleotides are TGCGCCAGCAGGGGGGGGACAGGGAACAATGAGCAGTTCTTC.